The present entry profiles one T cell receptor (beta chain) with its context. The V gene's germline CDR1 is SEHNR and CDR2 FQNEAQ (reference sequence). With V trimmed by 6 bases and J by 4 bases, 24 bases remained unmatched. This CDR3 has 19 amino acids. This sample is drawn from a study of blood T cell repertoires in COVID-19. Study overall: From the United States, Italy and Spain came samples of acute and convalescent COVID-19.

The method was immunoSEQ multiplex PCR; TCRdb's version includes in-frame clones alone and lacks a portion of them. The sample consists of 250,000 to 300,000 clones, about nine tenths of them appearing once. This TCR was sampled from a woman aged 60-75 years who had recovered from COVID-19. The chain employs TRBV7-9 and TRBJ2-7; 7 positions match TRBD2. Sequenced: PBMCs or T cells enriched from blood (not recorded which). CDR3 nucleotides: TGTGCCAGCAGTTCTAGCGCGGGGGACTTGAGCGCCTCCCCATACGAGCAGTACTTC. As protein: CASSSSAGDLSASPYEQYF. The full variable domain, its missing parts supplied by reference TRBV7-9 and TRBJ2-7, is DTGVSQNPRHKITKRGQNVTFRCDPISEHNRLYWYRQTLGQGPEFLTYFQNEAQLEKSRLLSDRFSAERPKGSFSTLEIQRTEQGDSAMYLCASSSSAGDLSASPYEQYFGPGTRLTVT.